These 21 T cell receptor beta chains originate from one sample sequenced in a study of beta chain features in type 1 diabetes. Sequenced material consisted of expressed TCRB transcripts (all of the isolated RNA was reverse transcribed). Sequenced by immunoSEQ multiplex PCR; TCRdb stores in-frame clones only, minus some. The data contain under 300,000 clones, about a sixth of them seen just once; the ten biggest clones take up about 0.08%. No antigen is known for these receptors. Findings and limits, study-wide: TCRB CDR3s were moderately but significantly shorter in Type 1 diabetes patients in all four CD4+ subsets.

Sequences were obtained from naive CD4+ T cells from blood. The receptors here all came from a man younger than 45 with type 1 diabetes.

In its sample, this clone was seen a few times. The V and J genes are TRBV30 and TRBJ2-1, with TRBD2 matching 7 bases. The CDR3 consists of 15 residues. V lost 2 bases, J lost 9 bases, and 13 bases stayed unmatched. Germline CDR1 is GTSNPN and CDR2 is SVGIG (reference sequence). The DNA of the CDR3 is TGTGCCTGGAGTTTGATGGGAGGGCCCCTTGGTGAGCAGTTCTTC. The encoded protein is CAWSLMGGPLGEQFF.

This clone has more than one count but fewer than ten. The CDR3 coding sequence is TGTGCCAGCAGCCTAAAAGCGACCATCTTGGGGAGCTACACCTTC. It specifies CASSLKATILGSYTF. V and J are TRBV14 and TRBJ1-2; D unclear. The CDR3 runs 15 residues. V was clipped by 4 bases and J by 9 bases, with 21 bases between them. Germline V gene sequence: CDR1 SGHDN, CDR2 FVKESK.

The table lists this clone with a few counts. The V gene is TRBV7-9, the J gene TRBJ2-2; 11 nucleotides agree with TRBD1. The CDR3 is made up of 15 amino acids. J was trimmed by 4 bases and V by 5 bases; bases with no gene match: 3. CDR1 and CDR2 (germline): SEHNR, FQNEAQ (reference sequence). The CDR3 DNA reads TGTGCCAGCAGCCCGGGACAGGGGGTCACCGGGGAGCTGTTTTTT. Its translation is CASSPGQGVTGELFF.

V usage is TRBV4-2 and J usage is TRBJ2-3; TRBD1 might be the D (6 bases). Germline CDR1 reads LGHNA; CDR2 reads YNFKEQ. Trimming took 0 bases from V and 9 from J, leaving 10 bases between them. The CDR3 is 13 amino acids. This CDR3 is CASSQDLGATQYF. DNA of the CDR3: TGTGCCAGCAGCCAAGATTTGGGGGCGACGCAGTATTTT.

The rearrangement uses TRBV19 and TRBJ2-7; unclear D gene. The CDR3 totals 15 residues. From germline, CDR1 is LNHDA and CDR2 SQIVND (reference sequence). Trimming removed 4 bases from V and 0 bases from J, with 13 bases in between. CDR3 DNA: TGTGCCAGTAGTAACAAGCTTACCTTCTCCTACGAGCAGTACTTC. It translates to CASSNKLTFSYEQYF.

In DNA form, the CDR3 reads TGTGCCAGCAGTAAGACAGGGACACGGGAAAAACTGTTTTTT. Translating gives CASSKTGTREKLFF. The rearrangement links TRBV27 to TRBJ1-4; 7 nucleotides align to TRBD1. CDR3 length equals 14 residues. CDR1 is MNHEY and CDR2 is SMNVEV in the germline V gene (reference sequence). J was trimmed by 8 bases and V by 5 bases; bases with no gene match: 8. The full variable domain, completed using reference TRBV27 and TRBJ1-4, is EAQVTQNPRYLITVTGKKLTVTCSQNMNHEYMSWYRQDPGLGLRQIYYSMNVEVTDKGDVPEGYKVSRKEKRNFPLILESPSPNQTSLYFCASSKTGTREKLFFGSGTQLSVL.

Only a few counts were recorded for this clone. This chain joins TRBV9 and TRBJ2-3; TRBD2 matches 7 bases. J was trimmed by 0 bases and V by 4 bases; bases with no gene match: 5. The CDR3 length is 15 residues. CDR1 and CDR2 from the germline V gene are SGDLS and YYNGEE. The CDR3 region is CASSPRLASTDTQYF. The CDR3 bases are TGTGCCAGCAGCCCGCGACTAGCTAGCACAGATACGCAGTATTTT.

This clone was counted between two and nine times. J is TRBJ2-3 and V is TRBV6-1, with D maybe TRBD1 (6 bases). This CDR3 contains 14 residues. V lost 6 bases and J lost 2, with 12 bases in between. Germline CDR1 MNHNS, CDR2 SASEGT. This CDR3 is CASSLDRVTDTQYF. The DNA of the CDR3 is TGTGCCAGCAGCTTGGACAGAGTCACAGATACGCAGTATTTT.

The table lists this clone with a few counts. This chain uses TRBV7-2 with TRBJ2-1; TRBD1 matches at 11 bases. Losses at the gene ends were 4 bases for V and 2 bases for J; bases not matched to a gene: 4. CDR1 is SGHTA, CDR2 FQGNSA, per germline. The CDR3 runs to 16 residues. CDR3 in amino acids: CASSSPDRGPYNEQFF. DNA of the CDR3: TGTGCCAGCAGCTCCCCGGACAGGGGGCCCTACAATGAGCAGTTCTTC.

This clone was detected only a few times. The chain links TRBV29-1 to TRBJ1-1; D perhaps matches TRBD1 (5 bases). Germline CDR1 SQVTM, CDR2 ANQGSEA. V lost 4 bases and J lost 5, with 11 bases in between. This CDR3 is built from 12 residues. CDR3 sequence reads: CSVGGSGTEAFF. The CDR3 DNA follows: TGCAGCGTTGGGGGGTCGGGGACTGAAGCTTTCTTT. Full variable domain (missing parts from reference TRBV29-1 and TRBJ1-1): SAVISQKPSRDICQRGTSLTIQCQVDSQVTMMFWYRQQPGQSLTLIATANQGSEATYESGFVIDKFPISRPNLTFSTLTVSNMSPEDSSIYLCSVGGSGTEAFFGQGTRLTVV.

V is TRBV7-9 and J is TRBJ2-3; D gene uncertain. Germline V lookup: CDR1 SEHNR, CDR2 FQNEAQ (reference sequence). This CDR3 contains 15 residues. V dropped 0 bases and J dropped 0 bases, with 7 bases sitting between them. CDR3 coding DNA: TGTGCCAGCAGCTTAGCGGGCTCTAGCACAGATACGCAGTATTTT. Amino acids: CASSLAGSSTDTQYF.

The chain combines TRBV6-6 with TRBJ1-2; 7 nucleotides match TRBD1. V shed 5 bases, J shed 4 bases, and the junction held 10 bases outside the gene matches. Germline loops: CDR1 MNHNY, CDR2 SVGAGI (reference sequence). The CDR3 is made up of 15 amino acids. CDR3 DNA sequence: TGTGCCAGCAGTGTTGGACAGGCCGTCGGCTATGGCTACACCTTC. Its protein product is CASSVGQAVGYGYTF.

This clone was detected only a few times. The chain combines TRBV29-1 with TRBJ1-1; D gene ambiguous. This CDR3 has 14 amino acids. Germline assignment: CDR1 SQVTM and CDR2 ANQGSEA. Trimming pared 6 bases from V and 8 bases from J, leaving 22 bases between. CDR3 region: CSVRPISGLEEAFF. The CDR3 coding sequence is TGCAGCGTCCGACCCATAAGCGGGTTAGAAGAAGCTTTCTTT.

Only a few counts were recorded for this clone. This rearrangement joins TRBV7-9 to TRBJ2-7; D not resolved. Germline lookup yields CDR1 SEHNR and CDR2 FQNEAQ (reference sequence). The CDR3 runs to 12 residues. The V end lost 3 bases, the J end lost 6 bases, and 9 bases lay between the germline ends. The CDR3 loop is CASSFFGREQYF. Written as DNA, the CDR3 is TGTGCCAGCAGCTTCTTTGGGCGCGAGCAGTACTTC.

This chain uses TRBV29-1 with TRBJ2-6; TRBD1 is a possible D gene (5 bases). Germline CDR1 is SQVTM and CDR2 is ANQGSEA. V gave up 8 bases and J gave up 2 bases, with 10 bases separating them. The CDR3 is 13 residues long. CDR3: CSTRVAGANVLTF. The CDR3 nucleotides read TGCAGCACCAGGGTGGCTGGGGCCAACGTCCTGACTTTC.

Turning to this clone: The same CDR3 also results from other DNA sequences found in this sample. CDR3 protein: CSVVLAEETQYF. The CDR3 region has the DNA TGCAGCGTTGTGCTAGCGGAAGAGACCCAGTACTTC. The chain has TRBV29-1 and TRBJ2-5; 7 bases match TRBD2. The germline V gene has CDR1 SQVTM and CDR2 ANQGSEA. Germline trimming cut 4 bases from V and 3 bases from J; bases unmatched to any gene: 2. This CDR3 comprises 12 residues.

This clone was detected a few times. At one end the junction does not follow the germline gene, possibly because of a read error. The chain links TRBV6-5 to TRBJ2-5; D not certain. This CDR3 contains 13 residues. Germline V gene data show CDR1 as MNHEY and CDR2 as SVGAGI. CDR3 amino acids: CASRPDLQGTQYF. The CDR3 nucleotides read TGTGCCAGCAGGCCCGACCTACAAGGGACCCAGTACTTC.

V is TRBV30 and J is TRBJ2-7; no firm D call. The CDR3 is 13 residues long. CDR1 is GTSNPN, CDR2 SVGIG, per germline (reference sequence). V was trimmed by 4 bases and J by 3 bases, leaving 13 bases between them. CDR3 nucleotide sequence: TGTGCCTGGAAAGAGTTTAGTAGCTACGAGCAGTACTTC. It yields the protein CAWKEFSSYEQYF.

This clone was seen more than once but under ten times. This sequence joins TRBV25-1 and TRBJ2-1, with 9 nucleotides matching TRBD1. V was pared by 5 bases and J by 6 bases, with 11 bases of the junction left unmatched. Germline CDR1 MGHDK, CDR2 SYGVNS. There are 16 residues in the CDR3. The CDR3 protein is CASSPLGQGIGNEQFF. The CDR3 DNA reads TGTGCCAGCAGTCCCTTGGGACAGGGAATCGGCAATGAGCAGTTCTTC.

This clone occurred a few times. This chain connects TRBV29-1 to TRBJ2-1; D gene ambiguous. This CDR3 is 14 amino acids long. The V end was cut by 5 bases, the J end by 0 bases, with 11 bases between. The V gene's germline CDR1 is SQVTM and CDR2 ANQGSEA. The CDR3 DNA reads as TGCAGCGTTAACAGAGAGAGCTCCTACAATGAGCAGTTCTTC. Encoded protein: CSVNRESSYNEQFF.

The chain couples TRBV7-3 to TRBJ2-3, with no clear D. Between the trimmed V and J ends, which lost 5 bases and 3 bases, there was a span of 6 bases. Germline CDR1 SGHTA, CDR2 FQGTGA. The CDR3 totals 12 residues. The chain's CDR3 is CASSPQTDTQYF. The DNA of the CDR3 is TGTGCCAGCAGCCCACAGACAGATACGCAGTATTTT.